The 20 T cell receptor beta chains given below trace back to one sample, sequenced in a study of CD8+CD57+ T cells in acquired aplastic anemia. Investigators profiled TCR beta VDJ and CDR3 from genomic DNA template. One entry per CDR3 protein results from TCRdb running MiXCR on the reads. The sample shows roughly 240,000 distinct CDR3 sequences, roughly half of them seen only once. All patients picked for sequencing had shown, by flow cytometry, an expansion of CD8+CD57+ cells. Sequenced material: sorted CD4+, CD8+, or CD8+CD57+ T cells (not recorded which) from PBMCs. These receptors originate from a human donor with aplastic anemia.

V gene TRBV20-1 combines with J gene TRBJ1-2; D unclear. The CDR3 is made up of 12 amino acids. Germline V gene data show CDR1 as DFQATT and CDR2 as SNEGSKA (reference sequence). V lost 3 bases to trimming and J lost 2 bases, with 7 bases between them. The CDR3, as DNA: TGCAGTGCTAGTGGTGGGAACTATGGCTACACCTTC. Encoded protein: CSASGGNYGYTF.

This clonotype has just a few counts. The CDR3 region is CASSPGPNNSPLHF. CDR3 DNA: TGCGCCAGCAGTCCGGGACCGAATAATTCACCCCTCCACTTT. V and J are TRBV5-1 and TRBJ1-6, with D possibly being TRBD1 (5 bases). The germline CDR1 and CDR2 sequences are SGHRS and YFSETQ. The CDR3 length is 14 residues. The V end was cut by 5 bases, the J end by 5 bases, with 11 bases between.

Remarks on this clonotype: A junction boundary mismatches the germline segment, possibly from a read error. The chain combines TRBV25-1 with TRBJ1-6; D might be TRBD1 (6 bases). The length of the CDR3 is 15 residues. The V gene's germline CDR1 is MGHDK and CDR2 SYGVNS. CDR3 loop: CASSADSSYNSPFHF. The CDR3 DNA reads TGTGCCAGCAGCGCGGACAGCTCCTATAATTCACCCTTCCACTTT.

V and J are TRBV6-4 and TRBJ2-2; 9 bases match TRBD1. The trim removed 6 bases at V and 6 bases at J, leaving 8 bases unmatched. The CDR3 runs to 15 residues. Germline V gives CDR1 MRHNA, CDR2 SNTAGT. The CDR3 loop reads CASRPGTGFSGELFF. CDR3 DNA: TGTGCCAGCAGGCCCGGGACAGGGTTTTCCGGGGAGCTGTTTTTT.

This clonotype was found a few times. The V and J genes are TRBV25-1 and TRBJ2-3; 7 nucleotides align to TRBD1. Trimming removed 6 bases from V and 1 base from J; junction bases left unmatched: 10. The CDR3 is 16 residues long. Germline V gene sequence: CDR1 MGHDK, CDR2 SYGVNS. The CDR3 sequence: CASRVREGQGTDTQYF. CDR3 in DNA: TGTGCCAGCAGGGTAAGGGAAGGACAGGGCACAGATACGCAGTATTTT.

This clonotype was seen many times. The rearrangement joins TRBV9 to TRBJ2-1, with D hard to call. Trimming stripped 4 bases from V and 6 bases from J, with 11 bases between. Germline V gene sequence: CDR1 SGDLS, CDR2 YYNGEE. This CDR3 comprises 13 residues. DNA of the CDR3: TGTGCCAGCAGCAACGTCCCACCCAATGAGCAGTTCTTC. As protein: CASSNVPPNEQFF.

Regarding this clonotype: This CDR3 fails to terminate in the conserved phenylalanine or tryptophan, so it likely reflects a read error. This chain joins TRBV28 and TRBJ2-7; D may be TRBD2 (6 bases). Trimming took off 1 base at V and 6 bases at J, with 13 bases between the two ends. Germline V gene lookup returns CDR1 MDHEN and CDR2 SYDVKM. The CDR3 is made up of 14 amino acids. The CDR3 DNA sequence: TGTGCCAGCAGTTTATCCCTAGCGACTTCCGAGCAGTACTCC. This encodes CASSLSLATSEQYS.

The J gene is TRBJ1-2, the V gene TRBV5-1, with no clear D. The CDR3 runs to 14 residues. V gave up 4 bases and J gave up 1 base, with 11 bases separating them. Germline V gives CDR1 SGHRS, CDR2 YFSETQ. The CDR3 reads CASSPSTVNYGYTF. The CDR3 DNA reads TGCGCCAGCAGCCCATCGACGGTTAACTATGGCTACACCTTC.

This clonotype was observed at least ten times. This chain uses TRBV7-6 with TRBJ2-5; TRBD1 agrees at 9 bases. The CDR3 is 16 residues long. Trimming took 5 bases from V and 6 from J; bases not matched to a gene: 13. CDR1 SGHVS and CDR2 FNYEAQ come from the germline V gene. CDR3 sequence reads: CASSGRTGGAGKTQYF. DNA of the CDR3: TGTGCCAGCAGCGGCCGCACAGGGGGCGCTGGGAAGACCCAGTACTTC.

The V and J genes are TRBV7-2 and TRBJ2-3; D is undetermined. The germline CDR1 and CDR2 sequences are SGHTA and FQGNSA. Trimming stripped 4 bases from V and 11 bases from J, with 16 bases between. The CDR3 runs 13 residues. The CDR3 protein is CASSSLIGHEQYF. Here the CDR3 DNA reads TGTGCCAGCAGCTCGTTAATCGGGCATGAGCAGTATTTT.

At least ten counts were recorded for this clonotype. The chain joins TRBV20-1 to TRBJ1-2; weak D call: TRBD1 (5 bases). V was clipped by 7 bases and J by 4 bases, with 22 bases between them. Germline CDR1 and CDR2: DFQATT and SNEGSKA (reference sequence). The CDR3 runs 15 residues. CDR3 sequence reads: CSDKVFENGAYGYTF. CDR3 in DNA: TGCAGTGATAAGGTTTTCGAGAACGGGGCCTATGGCTACACCTTC.

V usage is TRBV29-1 and J usage is TRBJ1-3; no clear D gene. Germline loops: CDR1 SQVTM, CDR2 ANQGSEA. The length of the CDR3 is 14 residues. The V end lost 2 bases, the J end lost 0 bases, and 8 bases lay between the germline ends. As DNA, the CDR3 is TGCAGCGTTGAAAAGGGATACTCTGGAAACACCATATATTTT. Translated: CSVEKGYSGNTIYF.

Ten or more counts support this clonotype. V is TRBV25-1 and J is TRBJ2-1; D is possibly TRBD1 (6 bases). Germline CDR1 is MGHDK and CDR2 is SYGVNS. This CDR3 spans 16 amino acids. Between the trimmed V and J ends, which lost 2 bases and 2 bases, there was a span of 13 bases. The CDR3 nucleotides read TGTGCCAGCAGTGAAACCACAGGGTTGGCCTACAATGAGCAGTTCTTC. Protein sequence: CASSETTGLAYNEQFF.

V is TRBV10-3 and J is TRBJ1-5; no clear D gene. With 0 bases removed from V and 4 bases from J, the gap between germline ends came to 10 bases. Germline V CDR1 and CDR2: ENHRY, SYGVKD. This CDR3 comprises 15 residues. In DNA form, the CDR3 reads TGTGCCATCAGTGAGTCACCGGTCGGGAATCAGCCCCAGCATTTT. Protein: CAISESPVGNQPQHF.

Many counts were recorded for this clonotype. The gene calls are TRBV6-2 or TRBV6-3 and TRBJ2-7; no reliable D call. The germline V and J ends were trimmed by 0 bases and 2 bases, with 8 bases remaining between them. The CDR3 consists of 14 residues. Germline V gene lookup returns CDR1 MNHEY and CDR2 SVGEGT. The DNA of the CDR3 is TGTGCCAGCAGTTACTCGATCACAACCTACGAGCAGTACTTC. Protein product: CASSYSITTYEQYF.

The chain combines TRBV7-8 with TRBJ1-5, with D unresolved. The germline V gene has CDR1 SGHVS and CDR2 FQNEAQ. The CDR3 consists of 16 residues. Deletions cut 2 bases from V and 7 bases from J, with 18 bases between. The CDR3 sequence: CASSLRSAGIEQPQHF. The CDR3 DNA is TGTGCCAGCAGCTTACGGTCAGCGGGTATCGAACAGCCCCAGCATTTT.

The chain recombines TRBV25-1 with TRBJ1-2; TRBD1 aligns across 7 bases. Germline assignment: CDR1 MGHDK and CDR2 SYGVNS. This CDR3 has 16 amino acids. With 1 base clipped from V and 0 bases from J, the junction kept 5 bases outside the gene matches. CDR3: CASSESGTASNYGYTF. The DNA for the CDR3 is TGTGCCAGCAGTGAATCCGGGACAGCCTCTAACTATGGCTACACCTTC.

The rearrangement joins TRBV20-1 to TRBJ2-7; a weak D match, TRBD2 (6 bases). The CDR3 contains 15 residues. Germline CDR1 is DFQATT and CDR2 is SNEGSKA (reference sequence). V was shortened by 6 bases and J by 3 bases, with 21 bases between the two germline ends. The CDR3 DNA sequence: TGCAGTGCCGGGGCGGGGAAGCGGATCGGCTACGAGCAGTACTTC. Amino acid sequence: CSAGAGKRIGYEQYF.

This clonotype showed up many times. The chain's CDR3 is CASSETGGYGYTF. Written as DNA, the CDR3 is TGTGCCAGCAGTGAGACAGGGGGCTATGGCTACACCTTC. The chain couples TRBV6-6 to TRBJ1-2; 9 nucleotides line up with TRBD1. The CDR3 sequence is 13 residues long. J lost 4 bases, V lost 5 bases, and 2 bases had no gene match. From germline, CDR1 is MNHNY and CDR2 SVGAGI (reference sequence).

The V gene is TRBV7-9, the J gene TRBJ2-3; D remains unclear. CDR3 length equals 15 residues. Trimming took 4 bases from V and 8 from J, leaving 19 bases between them. Germline V lookup: CDR1 SEHNR, CDR2 FQNEAQ (reference sequence). The CDR3 loop is CASSSLTGGSGTQYF. Written as DNA, the CDR3 is TGTGCCAGCAGCTCGCTGACGGGCGGCTCTGGTACGCAGTATTTT.